Listed here are 30 T cell receptor beta chains from one sample, sequenced in a study of human T cells and chemical hapten exposure. TCRdb re-derived calls from the 5' RACE reads in MiXCR, one entry per CDR3 protein. The table lists under 150,000 distinct CDR3 sequences, roughly a fifth of them singletons. Extraction of total RNA was performed on unfractionated whole blood. These receptors all come from a human donor in good health.

The chain has TRBV29-1 and TRBJ1-5, with D possibly being TRBD1 (5 bases). Germline V gives CDR1 SQVTM, CDR2 ANQGSEA. The CDR3 contains 13 residues. V lost 6 bases to trimming and J lost 5 bases, with 14 bases between them. The CDR3 sequence is CSVGGGGDQPQHF. DNA of the CDR3: TGCAGCGTGGGCGGGGGTGGCGATCAGCCCCAGCATTTT.

The J gene is TRBJ2-7, the V gene TRBV6-1; the D gene could be TRBD1 or TRBD2 (5 bases each). Trimming cost V 2 bases and J 5 bases, with 22 bases left between them. Germline V gene sequence: CDR1 MNHNS, CDR2 SASEGT. The CDR3 is 17 residues long. Written as DNA, the CDR3 is TGTGCCAGCAGTGAATCCTTAAGAGGGGCAGGGAAGGACGAGCAGTACTTC. Amino acids: CASSESLRGAGKDEQYF.

This clonotype occurred a few times. This chain joins TRBV19 and TRBJ2-4; the D gene is possibly TRBD2 (7 bases). The germline V gene encodes CDR1 LNHDA and CDR2 SQIVND (reference sequence). The ends were cut back, 10 bases at V and 3 bases at J, with 13 bases in the middle. The length of the CDR3 is 13 residues. CDR3 coding DNA: TGTGCCACTCTAGGGGGGGTCAAAAACATTCAGTACTTC. Translated, it gives CATLGGVKNIQYF.

The chain uses TRBV12-3 or TRBV12-4 and TRBJ2-1, with 8 bases fitting TRBD2. Germline trimming cut 3 bases from V and 5 bases from J; bases unmatched to any gene: 6. The CDR3 runs to 15 residues. CDR3 DNA: TGTGCCAGCAGTTTCGGGCGGGAGGTTAACAATGAGCAGTTCTTC. This codes for CASSFGREVNNEQFF.

This clonotype was counted between two and nine times. The V gene is TRBV18, the J gene TRBJ2-3; D is possibly TRBD2 (6 bases). Germline values: CDR1 KGHSH, CDR2 LQKENI. This CDR3 has 20 amino acids. The V end lost 4 bases, the J end lost 2 bases, and 28 bases lay between the germline ends. CDR3 protein: CASSRILASERGPTTDTQYF. Here the CDR3 DNA reads TGTGCCAGCTCACGGATCCTAGCGTCGGAGAGGGGACCTACCACAGATACGCAGTATTTT.

This clonotype was detected a few times. The chain joins TRBV28 to TRBJ2-1; TRBD1 aligns across 8 bases. V dropped 2 bases and J dropped 8; count of bases not matched to a gene: 2. The CDR3 loop spans 13 amino acids. The germline V gene encodes CDR1 MDHEN and CDR2 SYDVKM. CDR3 protein: CASSLQGADEQFF. The CDR3, as DNA: TGTGCCAGCAGTTTACAGGGGGCCGATGAGCAGTTCTTC.

This clonotype appeared a few times. This chain joins TRBV20-1 and TRBJ2-2; TRBD2 aligns across 12 bases. The germline V gene has CDR1 DFQATT and CDR2 SNEGSKA (reference sequence). This CDR3 has 16 residues. J lost 6 bases, V lost 2 bases, and 7 bases had no gene match. The CDR3 DNA reads as TGCAGTGCTAGACTCAGCCTAGCGGGAGGGGCCGGGGAGCTGTTTTTT. As protein: CSARLSLAGGAGELFF.

This chain joins TRBV7-9 and TRBJ1-1; D call uncertain. In germline, CDR1 is SEHNR, CDR2 FQNEAQ (reference sequence). Trimming took 3 bases from V and 3 from J, leaving 14 bases between them. The CDR3 spans 15 residues. The CDR3 loop is CASSLSAGSYTEAFF. For the CDR3, the DNA is TGTGCCAGCAGCTTGTCCGCGGGGTCCTACACTGAAGCTTTCTTT.

This clonotype was detected a few times. The chain combines TRBV6-2 or TRBV6-3 with TRBJ2-7, with D perhaps TRBD1 (5 bases). This CDR3 is built from 13 residues. V lost 2 bases, J lost 6 bases, and 11 bases lay in between. Germline CDR1 MNHEY, CDR2 SVGEGT. The CDR3 reads CASSYRQGGEQYF. The CDR3 coding sequence is TGTGCCAGCAGTTACCGTCAGGGTGGCGAGCAGTACTTC.

This clonotype has more than one count but fewer than ten. The J gene is TRBJ1-1, the V gene TRBV21-1; the DNA was not compared with TRBD1, the D call given in the table. TRBV21-1 counts as a pseudogene. The length of the CDR3 is 19 residues. CDR3 nucleotides: TGTGCCAGCAGCAAAGAGGGCAGTGGTACAGGGCATGGGGACACTGAAGCTTTCTTT. Protein sequence: CASSKEGSGTGHGDTEAFF.

CDR3 nucleotides: TGTGCCAGCAGCCCGCCCCAGGGATTTTACGAGCAGTACTTC. Its translation: CASSPPQGFYEQYF. This chain joins TRBV7-9 and TRBJ2-7, with TRBD1 as a possible D gene (5 bases). V was trimmed by 5 bases and J by 4 bases, leaving 15 bases between them. Per the germline V gene, CDR1 is SEHNR and CDR2 is FQNEAQ (reference sequence). The CDR3 totals 14 residues.

This clonotype turned up a few times. CDR3 sequence reads: CASSDPAVTYEQYF. In DNA, the CDR3 is TGTGCCAGCAGTGACCCAGCGGTAACCTACGAGCAGTACTTC. The chain employs TRBV25-1 and TRBJ2-7; perhaps TRBD2 as D (5 bases). CDR1 and CDR2 (germline): MGHDK, SYGVNS. This CDR3 spans 14 amino acids. The V and J ends lost 3 bases and 2 bases respectively, with 11 bases between them.

The chain links TRBV2 to TRBJ2-7; the D gene is possibly TRBD2 (5 bases). V dropped 8 bases and J dropped 3 bases, with 17 bases sitting between them. The V gene's germline CDR1 is SNHLY and CDR2 FYNNEI. The CDR3 totals 14 residues. CDR3 residues: CASLRAPPNYEQYF. In DNA form, the CDR3 reads TGTGCCAGCCTGAGGGCCCCCCCCAACTACGAGCAGTACTTC.

The CDR3 DNA is TGTGCCTGTGAACAGGGCGGGCCCCAGCATTTT. It yields the protein CACEQGGPQHF. The chain carries TRBV30 and TRBJ1-5; D is possibly TRBD1 (6 bases). This CDR3 is built from 11 residues. From germline, CDR1 is GTSNPN and CDR2 SVGIG (reference sequence). The V gene lost 6 bases and the J gene lost 9 bases, with 12 bases spanning the gap.

A few counts support this clonotype. This chain uses TRBV7-9 with TRBJ2-5; D remains unclear. Germline V CDR1 and CDR2: SEHNR, FQNEAQ (reference sequence). Trimming pared 11 bases from V and 0 bases from J, leaving 10 bases between. The CDR3 is made up of 12 amino acids. The CDR3 nucleotides are TGTGCCTCCCACCACTACCAAGAGACCCAGTACTTC. Translated: CASHHYQETQYF.

This clonotype came up a few times. This CDR3 is CASEGPGVPTQYF. DNA for the CDR3: TGTGCCAGCGAGGGCCCGGGGGTACCTACGCAGTATTTT. This sequence joins TRBV11-1 and TRBJ2-3, with D maybe TRBD2 (6 bases). V was pared by 8 bases and J by 8 bases, with 17 bases between. Germline CDR1 and CDR2: SGHAT and FQDESV (reference sequence). The CDR3 sequence is 13 residues long.

This clonotype was counted only a few times. The V and J genes are TRBV20-1 and TRBJ2-7; D remains unclear. The CDR3 spans 14 residues. V was trimmed by 0 bases and J by 3 bases, leaving 12 bases between them. CDR1 is DFQATT, CDR2 SNEGSKA, per germline (reference sequence). The CDR3 region is CSARDSAVNYEQYF. CDR3 nucleotides: TGCAGTGCTAGAGATTCAGCCGTGAACTACGAGCAGTACTTC.

There are a few counts of this clonotype. The CDR3 here is CASSLWENREQYF. The CDR3 coding sequence is TGCGCCAGCAGCTTGTGGGAGAACCGCGAGCAGTACTTC. The chain couples TRBV5-1 to TRBJ2-7, with a possible D match to TRBD2 (5 bases). The CDR3 runs to 13 residues. V lost 1 base, J lost 6 bases, and 11 bases lay in between. CDR1 SGHRS and CDR2 YFSETQ come from the germline V gene.

The chain employs TRBV20-1 and TRBJ2-4; 8 nucleotides align to TRBD1. CDR3 size: 15 residues. Germline-derived CDR1 and CDR2 are DFQATT and SNEGSKA (reference sequence). Unmatched junction bases numbered 4, after V lost 3 bases and J lost 0 bases. As DNA, the CDR3 is TGCAGTGCTAGGGATGACAGGGGAGCCAAAAACATTCAGTACTTC. Protein sequence: CSARDDRGAKNIQYF.

This clonotype was counted a few times. The chain has TRBV6-2 or TRBV6-3 and TRBJ2-7; 9 positions match TRBD2. The germline CDR1 and CDR2 sequences are MNHEY and SVGEGT. Germline trimming cut 5 bases from V and 6 bases from J; bases unmatched to any gene: 11. This CDR3 is 15 amino acids long. The CDR3 protein is CASSRGVAGVLEQYF. DNA of the CDR3: TGTGCCAGCAGTCGCGGGGTAGCGGGAGTTCTCGAGCAGTACTTC.

The chain employs TRBV28 and TRBJ1-5; 8 bases agree with TRBD1. CDR1 is MDHEN, CDR2 SYDVKM, per germline. The ends lost 5 bases at V and 4 bases at J; junction bases unmatched: 7. The CDR3 extends over 15 amino acids. CDR3 region: CASSTRQGRNQPQHF. Written as DNA, the CDR3 is TGTGCCAGCAGTACTCGACAGGGGAGGAATCAGCCCCAGCATTTT.

This chain uses TRBV28 with TRBJ1-5; the D is unclear. The V end was cut by 2 bases, the J end by 9 bases, with 20 bases between. CDR1 MDHEN and CDR2 SYDVKM come from the germline V gene. The CDR3 length is 16 residues. In DNA, the CDR3 is TGTGCCAGCAGTTTACGGTTCCTATCAGCCCCGAGGCCCCAGCATTTT. Translating gives CASSLRFLSAPRPQHF.

The chain joins TRBV4-1 to TRBJ1-3, with D perhaps TRBD1 (5 bases). Germline CDR1 MGHRA, CDR2 YSYEKL. The V end was cut by 0 bases, the J end by 4 bases, with 10 bases between. This CDR3 has 15 amino acids. CDR3 loop: CASSQDRAAGNTIYF. As DNA, the CDR3 is TGCGCCAGCAGCCAAGACAGGGCGGCGGGAAACACCATATATTTT.

The rearrangement links TRBV9 to TRBJ2-5, with a weak D call TRBD1 (6 bases). Germline V lookup: CDR1 SGDLS, CDR2 YYNGEE. CDR3 length equals 15 residues. V was shortened by 3 bases and J by 8 bases, with 20 bases between the two germline ends. The CDR3 DNA reads TGTGCCAGCAGCGCCGTGGGGGCCGGGGTCGTTACCCAGTACTTC. Translation gives CASSAVGAGVVTQYF.

The chain combines TRBV2 with TRBJ2-1, with D hard to call. V was shortened by 5 bases and J by 4 bases, with 18 bases between the two germline ends. The CDR3 totals 16 residues. Germline-derived CDR1 and CDR2 are SNHLY and FYNNEI. The CDR3 loop is CASSHPHRIVYNEQFF. The CDR3 nucleotides read TGTGCCAGCAGTCACCCCCATCGGATAGTATACAATGAGCAGTTCTTC.

This clonotype appeared a few times. The gene calls are TRBV18 and TRBJ2-7; 7 bases line up with TRBD2. Trimming removed 2 bases from V and 6 bases from J; junction bases left unmatched: 1. CDR3 length: 12 amino acids. From germline, CDR1 is KGHSH and CDR2 LQKENI. CDR3 sequence (DNA): TGTGCCAGCTCACCAGGGAGGGCCGAGCAGTACTTC. It codes for CASSPGRAEQYF.

This clonotype was seen more than once but under ten times. The CDR3 loop is CASSLSRPASGTDTQYF. In DNA form, the CDR3 reads TGTGCCAGCAGCTTAAGCCGCCCAGCTAGCGGGACAGATACGCAGTATTTT. The rearrangement links TRBV7-2 to TRBJ2-3, with 8 bases fitting TRBD2. The CDR3 has 17 amino acids. CDR1 is SGHTA, CDR2 FQGNSA, per germline. V was clipped by 2 bases and J by 3 bases; unmatched bases: 10.

Concerning this clonotype itself: The junction does not match germline at one end; this may be a read error. The J gene is TRBJ2-7, the V gene TRBV20-1; 11 bases are a match to TRBD2. The CDR3 loop spans 15 amino acids. Germline values: CDR1 DFQATT, CDR2 SNEGSKA (reference sequence). CDR3 sequence: CSARGGTSGAYEQYF. DNA for the CDR3: TGCAGTGCCAGAGGGGGGACTAGCGGTGCCTACGAGCAGTACTTC.

V is TRBV25-1 and J is TRBJ2-6; D remains unclear. Germline V gene lookup returns CDR1 MGHDK and CDR2 SYGVNS. The V and J ends lost 3 bases and 2 bases respectively, with 8 bases between them. The CDR3 contains 15 residues. CDR3 in amino acids: CASSEYQAGANVLTF. In nucleotides, the CDR3 is TGTGCCAGCAGTGAGTACCAGGCTGGGGCCAACGTCCTGACTTTC. Supplemented by reference TRBV25-1 and TRBJ2-6, the full variable domain reads EADIYQTPRYLVIGTGKKITLECSQTMGHDKMYWYQQDPGMELHLIHYSYGVNSTEKGDLSSESTVSRIRTEHFPLTLESARPSHTSQYLCASSEYQAGANVLTFGAGSRLTVL.

The table lists this clonotype with a few counts. The chain combines TRBV19 with TRBJ2-1; 12 nucleotides match TRBD2. CDR1 is LNHDA and CDR2 is SQIVND in the germline V gene (reference sequence). J was trimmed by 2 bases and V by 1 base; bases with no gene match: 9. The CDR3 has 19 amino acids. CDR3 DNA: TGTGCCAGTAGTATAGGCGGGGAAACTAGCGGGAGGACCTACAATGAGCAGTTCTTC. Translation gives CASSIGGETSGRTYNEQFF.